These 17 T cell receptor beta chains originate from one sample sequenced in a study of shared clonotypes between healthy human individuals. Profiling relied on immunoSEQ multiplex PCR, and the TCRdb table lists in-frame clones only, not all of them. The sample lists 650,000 to 800,000 clones, 72% seen once, with approximately 1.7% in the top ten. The sequenced sample was memory CD4+ T cells sorted from blood. Subset indicated: CD45RA-negative fraction. Receptor source: a woman in her twenties or thirties in good health.

This clone was detected only a few times. The rearrangement links TRBV28 to TRBJ1-2; 9 bases agree with TRBD1. Germline V gives CDR1 MDHEN, CDR2 SYDVKM. The V segment lost 4 bases and the J segment 4 bases; nucleotides outside the gene matches: 4. The CDR3 has 14 amino acids. The CDR3 reads CASSSGQGLYGYTF. As DNA, the CDR3 is TGTGCCAGCAGTTCAGGACAGGGGCTCTATGGCTACACCTTC.

Concerning this clone: This may be a read error: a much more frequent sequence differs by one nucleotide. The rearrangement joins TRBV10-1 to TRBJ2-5; D is unresolved. Trimming removed 0 bases from V and 7 bases from J, with 9 bases in between. Per germline, CDR1 WNHNN and CDR2 SYGVQD (reference sequence). The CDR3 extends over 13 amino acids. The CDR3 DNA follows: TGCGCCAGCAGTGAGTCGATTAAGGGGACCCAGTACTTC. Translating it yields CASSESIKGTQYF.

This clone was seen just once. The genes are TRBV7-2 and TRBJ2-1; TRBD2 agrees at 7 bases. Germline-derived CDR1 and CDR2 are SGHTA and FQGNSA. The CDR3 is made up of 17 amino acids. After removal of 5 bases from V and 4 bases from J, the junction contained 14 bases not matched to a gene. CDR3 sequence reads: CASSPGGWAGVYNEQFF. For the CDR3, the DNA is TGTGCCAGCAGCCCGGGGGGATGGGCGGGAGTTTACAATGAGCAGTTCTTC.

This clone showed up just once. Other DNA sequences in this specimen translate into the identical CDR3. The V call is TRBV7-9, the J call TRBJ2-2; 8 bases are shared with TRBD1. Losses at the gene ends were 5 bases for V and 1 base for J; bases not matched to a gene: 3. This CDR3 has 15 residues. Germline V lookup: CDR1 SEHNR, CDR2 FQNEAQ (reference sequence). The CDR3 nucleotides read TGTGCCAGCAGCCGTACAGGGGGGAACACCGGGGAGCTGTTTTTT. Its protein is CASSRTGGNTGELFF.

This chain links TRBV27 with TRBJ1-2; a possible D gene is TRBD1 (5 bases). This CDR3 is built from 14 residues. The germline V gene encodes CDR1 MNHEY and CDR2 SMNVEV (reference sequence). V lost 3 bases and J lost 7, with 15 bases in between. The CDR3 DNA is TGTGCCAGCAGTTTTTCAGGGACTGAATTTGGCTACACCTTC. Its translation is CASSFSGTEFGYTF.

The V call is TRBV11-3, the J call TRBJ1-2; a weak D match, TRBD1 (5 bases). Per the germline V gene, CDR1 is SGHNT and CDR2 is YENEEA. This CDR3 is 12 amino acids long. V gave up 3 bases and J gave up 13 bases, with 15 bases separating them. Here the CDR3 DNA reads TGTGCCAGCAGCTTTAGGGACTCAGCGGTCACCTTC. As protein: CASSFRDSAVTF.

With respect to this clone: The same CDR3 can be traced to other DNA sequences in this sample. The chain carries TRBV19 and TRBJ2-3, with D maybe TRBD2 (5 bases). Trimming removed 1 base from V and 0 bases from J, with 8 bases in between. The germline CDR1 and CDR2 sequences are LNHDA and SQIVND (reference sequence). The CDR3 has 15 amino acids. CDR3 region: CASSIGSGSTDTQYF. CDR3 nucleotides: TGTGCCAGTAGTATAGGGAGCGGAAGCACAGATACGCAGTATTTT.

CDR3 sequence: CASSATSGAYGAQYF. DNA for the CDR3: TGTGCCAGCAGCGCGACTAGCGGAGCTTACGGGGCCCAGTACTTC. V and J are TRBV11-2 and TRBJ2-5; 9 bases line up with TRBD2. This CDR3 is 15 amino acids long. The trim removed 5 bases at V and 9 bases at J, leaving 13 bases unmatched. Germline-derived CDR1 and CDR2 are SGHAT and FQNNGV.

Concerning this clone itself: Other DNA sequences in this specimen translate into the identical CDR3. CDR3 amino acids: CASSLGGGNQPQHF. The CDR3 DNA reads TGCGCCAGCAGCTTGGGCGGGGGGAATCAGCCCCAGCATTTT. V usage is TRBV5-1 and J usage is TRBJ1-5; maybe TRBD1 (5 bases). Trimming stripped 0 bases from V and 4 bases from J, with 8 bases between. CDR3 length: 14 amino acids. The germline gives CDR1 SGHRS, CDR2 YFSETQ.

This sequence joins TRBV30 and TRBJ1-2; 7 nucleotides agree with TRBD1. The germline V gene has CDR1 GTSNPN and CDR2 SVGIG (reference sequence). V dropped 3 bases and J dropped 3; count of bases not matched to a gene: 7. CDR3 size: 14 residues. CDR3 residues: CAWRRYDRDYGYTF. In nucleotides, the CDR3 is TGTGCCTGGAGACGATATGACAGGGACTATGGCTACACCTTC.

This clone has a count of ten or more. The chain carries TRBV18 and TRBJ1-3; D unresolved. Per the germline V gene, CDR1 is KGHSH and CDR2 is LQKENI. V lost 2 bases to trimming and J lost 4 bases, with 15 bases between them. The CDR3 loop spans 16 amino acids. CDR3 region: CASSPYMEKVGNTIYF. DNA for the CDR3: TGTGCCAGCTCACCATATATGGAGAAAGTCGGAAACACCATATATTTT.

The rearrangement joins TRBV7-8 to TRBJ1-1, with a weak D call TRBD1 (5 bases). Germline CDR1 and CDR2: SGHVS and FQNEAQ. Trimming removed 3 bases from V and 5 bases from J, with 10 bases in between. The CDR3 has 13 amino acids. The CDR3 sequence is CASSLTGGTEAFF. The CDR3 region has the DNA TGTGCCAGCAGCTTGACGGGGGGTACTGAAGCTTTCTTT.

The chain employs TRBV18 and TRBJ2-5, with 14 bases lining up with TRBD2. Trimming removed 6 bases from V and 4 bases from J; junction bases left unmatched: 10. Germline CDR1 and CDR2: KGHSH and LQKENI. This CDR3 is 17 amino acids long. The CDR3 DNA sequence: TGTGCCAGCTCCCCTGGACTAGCGGGAGGAGGGGGAGAGACCCAGTACTTC. Its protein product is CASSPGLAGGGGETQYF.

This sequence joins TRBV2 and TRBJ1-2; 9 nucleotides line up with TRBD1. The trim removed 2 bases at V and 4 bases at J, leaving 5 bases unmatched. CDR1 is SNHLY, CDR2 FYNNEI, per germline. The CDR3 totals 15 residues. CDR3 nucleotides: TGTGCCAGCAGTGAAAATACAGGGGGCTTCTATGGCTACACCTTC. Its protein product is CASSENTGGFYGYTF.

Only a few counts were recorded for this clone. This chain joins TRBV27 and TRBJ2-7, with 13 bases lining up with TRBD2. V lost 8 bases and J lost 5; bases outside the gene matches: 9. CDR1 is MNHEY, CDR2 SMNVEV, per germline (reference sequence). The CDR3 contains 15 residues. In DNA form, the CDR3 reads TGTGCCAGCCGGACTAGCGGGAGTTTATATAACGAGCAGTACTTC. Protein product: CASRTSGSLYNEQYF.

This chain joins TRBV30 and TRBJ1-1, with 9 bases that match TRBD1. Looked up from germline, CDR1 is GTSNPN and CDR2 is SVGIG (reference sequence). V was pared by 0 bases and J by 6 bases, with 5 bases of the junction left unmatched. This CDR3 has 14 residues. CDR3 sequence: CAWSVGTGKPEAFF. The CDR3 DNA reads as TGTGCCTGGAGTGTCGGGACAGGGAAACCTGAAGCTTTCTTT.

This chain links TRBV2 with TRBJ2-3, with TRBD2 matching 8 bases. The V segment lost 6 bases and the J segment 0 bases; nucleotides outside the gene matches: 5. The CDR3 length is 15 residues. Germline lookup yields CDR1 SNHLY and CDR2 FYNNEI. In nucleotides, the CDR3 is TGTGCCAGCAGGGTTAGCGGGATAAGCACAGATACGCAGTATTTT. Amino acids: CASRVSGISTDTQYF. The variable domain in full, with the rest retrieved from reference TRBV2 and TRBJ2-3, is EPEVTQTPSHQVTQMGQEVILRCVPISNHLYFYWYRQILGQKVEFLVSFYNNEISEKSEIFDDQFSVERPDGSNFTLKIRSTKLEDSAMYFCASRVSGISTDTQYFGPGTRLTVL.